This T cell receptor beta chain was profiled in a study of blood T cell repertoires in COVID-19. Study-level information: The analysed material was cDNA or gDNA that came from T cells, B-cell-depleted T cells, or PBMCs.

Per germline, CDR1 LGHDT and CDR2 YNNKEL (reference sequence). The CDR3 runs to 14 residues. V was cut by 4 bases and J by 7 bases, with 13 bases left in between. Measured with immunoSEQ multiplex PCR; TCRdb has only the in-frame clones, and not every one. The sample has about 220,000 clones; 80% are singletons. J is TRBJ1-4 and V is TRBV3-1 (or the pseudogene TRBV3-2); tentatively, D is TRBD1 (5 bases). Material: peripheral blood. The receptor was isolated from a human donor in a cohort sampled during active COVID-19. The CDR3 reads CASSPGVGGEKLFF. CDR3 nucleotide sequence: TGTGCCAGCAGCCCGGGGGTTGGGGGTGAAAAACTGTTTTTT.